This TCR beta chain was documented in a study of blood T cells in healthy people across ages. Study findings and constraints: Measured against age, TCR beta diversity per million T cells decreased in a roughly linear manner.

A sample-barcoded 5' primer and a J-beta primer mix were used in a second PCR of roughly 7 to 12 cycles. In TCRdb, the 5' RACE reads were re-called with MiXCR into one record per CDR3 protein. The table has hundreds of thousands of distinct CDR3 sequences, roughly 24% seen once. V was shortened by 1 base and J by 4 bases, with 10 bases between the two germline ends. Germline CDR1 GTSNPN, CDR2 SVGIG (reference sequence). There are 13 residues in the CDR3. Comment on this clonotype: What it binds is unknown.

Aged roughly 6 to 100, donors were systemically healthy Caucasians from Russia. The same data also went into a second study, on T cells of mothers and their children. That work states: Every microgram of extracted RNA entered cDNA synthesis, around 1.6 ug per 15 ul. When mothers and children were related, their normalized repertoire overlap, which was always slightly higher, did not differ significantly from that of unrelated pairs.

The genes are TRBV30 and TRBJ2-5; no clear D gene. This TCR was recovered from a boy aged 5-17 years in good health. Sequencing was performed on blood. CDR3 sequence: CAWSEISRETQYF. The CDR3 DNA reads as TGTGCCTGGAGTGAGATTAGCCGAGAGACCCAGTACTTC. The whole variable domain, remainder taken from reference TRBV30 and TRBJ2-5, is SQTIHQWPATLVQPVGSPLSLECTVEGTSNPNLYWYRQAAGRGLQLLFYSVGIGQISSEVPQNLSASRPQDRQFILSSKKLLLSDSGFYLCAWSEISRETQYFGPGTRLLVL.